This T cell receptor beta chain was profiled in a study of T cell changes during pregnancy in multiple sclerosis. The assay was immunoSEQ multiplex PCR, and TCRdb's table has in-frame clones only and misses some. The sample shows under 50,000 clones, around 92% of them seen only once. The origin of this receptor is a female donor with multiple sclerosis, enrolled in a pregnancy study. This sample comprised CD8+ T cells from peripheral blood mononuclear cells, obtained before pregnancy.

As DNA, the CDR3 is TGCGCCAGCAGCGCGACGGGATTTCTGGAGACCCAGTACTTC. This gives the protein CASSATGFLETQYF. The rearrangement uses TRBV5-1 and TRBJ2-5; TRBD2 is a possible D gene (5 bases). This CDR3 spans 14 amino acids. CDR1 and CDR2 from the germline V gene are SGHRS and YFSETQ. Trimming stripped 4 bases from V and 5 bases from J, with 15 bases between.